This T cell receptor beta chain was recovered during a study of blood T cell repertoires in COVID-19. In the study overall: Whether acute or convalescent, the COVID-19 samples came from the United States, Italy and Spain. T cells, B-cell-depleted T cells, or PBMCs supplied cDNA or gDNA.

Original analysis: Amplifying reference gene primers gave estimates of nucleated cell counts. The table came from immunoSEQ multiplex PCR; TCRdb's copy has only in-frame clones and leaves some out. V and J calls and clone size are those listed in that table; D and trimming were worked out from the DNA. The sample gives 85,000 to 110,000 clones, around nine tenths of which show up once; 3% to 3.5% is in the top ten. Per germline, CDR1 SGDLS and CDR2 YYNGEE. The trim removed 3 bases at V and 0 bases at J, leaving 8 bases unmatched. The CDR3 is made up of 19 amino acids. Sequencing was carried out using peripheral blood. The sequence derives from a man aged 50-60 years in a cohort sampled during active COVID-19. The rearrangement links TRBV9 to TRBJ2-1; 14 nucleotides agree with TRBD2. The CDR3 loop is CASSAPGTSGGSSYNEQFF. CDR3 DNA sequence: TGTGCCAGCAGCGCCCCCGGGACTAGCGGGGGAAGCTCCTACAATGAGCAGTTCTTC. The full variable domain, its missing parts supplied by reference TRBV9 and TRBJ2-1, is DSGVTQTPKHLITATGQRVTLRCSPRSGDLSVYWYQQSLDQGLQFLIQYYNGEERAKGNILERFSAQQFPDLHSELNLSSLELGDSALYFCASSAPGTSGGSSYNEQFFGPGTRLTVL.